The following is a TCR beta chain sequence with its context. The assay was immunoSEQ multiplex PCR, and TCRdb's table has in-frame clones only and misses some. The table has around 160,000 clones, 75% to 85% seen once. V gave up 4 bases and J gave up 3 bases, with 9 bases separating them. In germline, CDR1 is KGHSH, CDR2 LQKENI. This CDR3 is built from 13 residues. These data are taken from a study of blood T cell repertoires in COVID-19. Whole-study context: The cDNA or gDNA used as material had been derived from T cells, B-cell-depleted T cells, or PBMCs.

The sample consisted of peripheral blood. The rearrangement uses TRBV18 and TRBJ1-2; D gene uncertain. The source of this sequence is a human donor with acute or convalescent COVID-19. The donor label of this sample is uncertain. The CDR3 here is CASSLEGDYGYTF. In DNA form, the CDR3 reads TGTGCCAGCTCACTCGAGGGCGACTATGGCTACACCTTC.